This T cell receptor beta chain was documented in a study of T cell repertoires in cytomegalovirus infection. Whole-study results and caveats: Clonotypes of TCR beta that were HLA-C-restricted and CMV-specific dominated the ex vivo response.

TCRdb itself ran the reads through MiXCR, one entry per CDR3 protein. The sample has roughly 100,000 distinct CDR3 sequences, approximately 15% seen once. This CDR3 region has 14 residues. V lost 1 base and J lost 3, with 9 bases in between. CDR1 is SGHTA and CDR2 is FQGNSA in the germline V gene. With regard to this clonotype: Its matching antigen is unknown.

The chain has TRBV7-2 and TRBJ2-5, with D tentatively TRBD2 (5 bases). The TCR sequence derives from a human donor in good health (CMV status not recorded). Some clones in this sample may be carry-over from other donors' samples. Sequencing input: PBMCs. The chain's CDR3 is CASSLVAGKETQYF. CDR3 bases: TGTGCCAGCAGCTTAGTAGCCGGGAAAGAGACCCAGTACTTC.